The next 12 T cell receptor beta chains were all read from a single sample in a study of blood T cell repertoires in COVID-19. This table comes from immunoSEQ multiplex PCR, and its TCRdb copy is limited to in-frame clones, with some not included. The sample holds approximately 50,000 clones; approximately 80% are singletons and the top ten take about 31%. Sequencing input: peripheral blood. The source of these receptors is a man between 60 and 75 years old with COVID-19, enrolled during active disease.

The V call is TRBV7-8, the J call TRBJ1-1, with TRBD1 identical over 7 bases. Germline-derived CDR1 and CDR2 are SGHVS and FQNEAQ. This CDR3 has 12 amino acids. V was clipped by 5 bases and J by 11 bases; unmatched bases: 8. CDR3 sequence reads: CASSRGQSGAFF. The CDR3 DNA reads TGTGCCAGCAGCCGGGGACAGTCCGGGGCTTTCTTT.

This chain links TRBV6-2 or TRBV6-3 with TRBJ1-5; the D gene is possibly TRBD1 (6 bases). The germline V gene encodes CDR1 MNHEY and CDR2 SVGEGT. Trimming removed 7 bases from V and 7 bases from J, with 20 bases in between. The CDR3 is 15 residues long. CDR3: CASTPLGGASQPQHF. The CDR3 DNA follows: TGTGCCAGCACCCCCTTAGGGGGGGCTTCACAGCCCCAGCATTTT.

The chain links TRBV5-1 to TRBJ2-3, with D possibly being TRBD1 (5 bases). There are 15 residues in the CDR3. V was cut by 4 bases and J by 2 bases, with 14 bases left in between. CDR1 is SGHRS and CDR2 is YFSETQ in the germline V gene. Written as DNA, the CDR3 is TGCGCCAGCAGCCCAGGGCGCCCCACCACAGATACGCAGTATTTT. Translated, it gives CASSPGRPTTDTQYF.

The V gene is TRBV5-1, the J gene TRBJ1-3; D is unclear. The V end lost 4 bases, the J end lost 4 bases, and 18 bases lay between the germline ends. CDR3 length: 16 amino acids. CDR1 and CDR2 from the germline V gene are SGHRS and YFSETQ. CDR3: CASSPGSLLEGNTIYF. In DNA form, the CDR3 reads TGCGCCAGCAGCCCCGGGAGTCTCCTGGAAGGAAACACCATATATTTT.

V and J are TRBV5-8 and TRBJ2-6; 10 bases are a match to TRBD1. Per germline, CDR1 SGHTS and CDR2 YDEGEE. The ends lost 9 bases at V and 4 bases at J; junction bases unmatched: 10. This CDR3 contains 16 residues. The DNA of the CDR3 is TGTGCCAACGACAGGGGGCGAGGGAGAGGGGCCAACGTCCTGACTTTC. It yields the protein CANDRGRGRGANVLTF.

The rearrangement joins TRBV4-1 to TRBJ2-5; unclear D gene. V lost 4 bases to trimming and J lost 5 bases, with 11 bases between them. The length of the CDR3 is 13 residues. Germline V gives CDR1 MGHRA, CDR2 YSYEKL. This CDR3 reads CASSPGFVETQYF. In DNA, the CDR3 is TGCGCCAGCAGCCCCGGGTTCGTTGAGACCCAGTACTTC.

The chain carries TRBV7-9 and TRBJ2-7; the D gene is possibly TRBD1 (5 bases). V was pared by 5 bases and J by 0 bases, with 20 bases between. The CDR3 has 17 residues. Germline V gene data show CDR1 as SEHNR and CDR2 as FQNEAQ (reference sequence). The CDR3 nucleotides read TGTGCCAGCAGCACAGGAGCCGGGCCCCAAAGCTCCTACGAGCAGTACTTC. It specifies CASSTGAGPQSSYEQYF.

The chain has TRBV7-2 and TRBJ2-3; 9 bases are a match to TRBD2. V shed 3 bases, J shed 6 bases, and the junction held 10 bases outside the gene matches. This CDR3 has 16 residues. Looked up from germline, CDR1 is SGHTA and CDR2 is FQGNSA. The CDR3, as DNA: TGTGCCAGCAGCTTTGGCGGGAGGGCCTTGTTGGATACGCAGTATTTT. This gives the protein CASSFGGRALLDTQYF.

The V and J genes are TRBV7-2 and TRBJ2-5; 11 nucleotides agree with TRBD1. Per the germline V gene, CDR1 is SGHTA and CDR2 is FQGNSA. The CDR3 has 14 residues. V was clipped by 5 bases and J by 5 bases; unmatched bases: 4. CDR3 sequence (DNA): TGTGCCAGCAGCCTCGGGACAGGGGGGGAGACCCAGTACTTC. Its translation: CASSLGTGGETQYF.

This clone was counted a single time. V usage is TRBV7-9 and J usage is TRBJ1-5; 9 bases are shared with TRBD1. The CDR3 loop spans 18 amino acids. Germline values: CDR1 SEHNR, CDR2 FQNEAQ (reference sequence). The ends lost 1 base at V and 3 bases at J; junction bases unmatched: 10. CDR3 coding DNA: TGTGCCAGCAGCTTAGGGACAGGGGCGACACCTTACAATCAGCCCCAGCATTTT. Its protein product is CASSLGTGATPYNQPQHF.

The chain is built from TRBV25-1 and TRBJ1-5; perhaps TRBD1 as D (5 bases). The CDR3 is 14 amino acids. Germline V gene sequence: CDR1 MGHDK, CDR2 SYGVNS. Trimming removed 1 base at V and 5 bases at J, with 9 bases between. The DNA for the CDR3 is TGTGCCAGCAGTGAATCCTCAGGGTATCAGCCCCAGCATTTT. Residues: CASSESSGYQPQHF. Supplemented by reference TRBV25-1 and TRBJ1-5, the full variable domain reads EADIYQTPRYLVIGTGKKITLECSQTMGHDKMYWYQQDPGMELHLIHYSYGVNSTEKGDLSSESTVSRIRTEHFPLTLESARPSHTSQYLCASSESSGYQPQHFGDGTRLSIL.

The count of this clone is one. In DNA form, the CDR3 reads TGTGCCAGCAGCCGCGAATCATCTGGGGCCAACGTCCTGACTTTC. Protein: CASSRESSGANVLTF. The chain has TRBV5-4 and TRBJ2-6, with D unclear. The CDR3 spans 15 residues. Trimming cost V 4 bases and J 1 base, with 9 bases left between them. CDR1 and CDR2 (germline): SGHNT, YYREEE (reference sequence).